Listed below are T cell receptor beta chains from one sample, sequenced in a study of T cell responses to AZD1222 COVID-19 vaccine. The assay was immunoSEQ multiplex PCR, and TCRdb's table has in-frame clones only and misses some. This sample has fewer than 200,000 clones, with less than 90% found just once. The source was peripheral blood, collected on day 0 of AZD1222 vaccination. Every receptor here comes from an adult in good health. The CDR3 runs from the conserved cysteine through the conserved F or W. Each record gives: V gene, D gene, clone size, J gene, CDR3 protein, CDR3 DNA. D genes are given only for firm matches. Not every row has a clone size; where given, it reads once, few, many or a size class.

V: TRBV6-5; D: NA; size: NA; J: TRBJ1-3; CDR3: CACRVGFLSGNTIYF; DNA: TGTGCCTGCAGGGTGGGTTTTCTCTCTGGAAACACCATATATTTT
V: TRBV30; D: TRBD1; size: NA; J: TRBJ1-1; CDR3: CAWNQGGFEAFF; DNA: TGTGCCTGGAATCAGGGGGGGTTTGAAGCTTTCTTT
V: TRBV7-9; D: TRBD2; size: NA; J: TRBJ2-1; CDR3: CASSLREVRGGHEQFF; DNA: TGTGCCAGCAGCTTACGGGAAGTGCGGGGGGGCCATGAGCAGTTCTTC
V: TRBV18; D: NA; size: NA; J: TRBJ1-4; CDR3: CASSPPRFGDRANEKLFF; DNA: TGTGCCAGCTCACCACCCCGATTCGGGGATAGGGCTAATGAAAAACTGTTTTTT
V: TRBV28; D: TRBD1; size: once; J: TRBJ1-2; CDR3: CASSPTDREDYGYTF; DNA: TGTGCCAGCAGTCCGACCGACAGGGAGGACTATGGCTACACCTTC
V: TRBV7-2; D: TRBD1; size: NA; J: TRBJ1-5; CDR3: CASSFNRGQDQPQHF; DNA: TGTGCCAGCAGCTTTAACAGGGGGCAGGATCAGCCCCAGCATTTT
V: TRBV19; D: TRBD1; size: NA; J: TRBJ1-2; CDR3: CASSTGDSLYGYTF; DNA: TGTGCCAGTAGTACTGGGGACAGCTTATATGGCTACACCTTC
V: TRBV18; D: TRBD2; size: NA; J: TRBJ2-3; CDR3: CASSPKREPSTDTQYF; DNA: TGTGCCAGCTCACCGAAGCGGGAGCCTAGCACAGATACGCAGTATTTT
V: TRBV19; D: TRBD1; size: NA; J: TRBJ1-6; CDR3: CASSIDRAGTGGSPLHF; DNA: TGTGCCAGTAGTATAGATCGGGCCGGGACAGGGGGTTCACCCCTCCACTTT
V: TRBV5-1; D: NA; size: NA; J: TRBJ2-2; CDR3: CASSRVVADTGELFF; DNA: TGCGCCAGCAGCCGGGTGGTAGCAGACACCGGGGAGCTGTTTTTT
V: TRBV6-1; D: TRBD1; size: NA; J: TRBJ1-5; CDR3: CASSESTGKDTQPQHF; DNA: TGTGCCAGCAGTGAGTCGACAGGGAAGGACACTCAGCCCCAGCATTTT
V: TRBV2; D: NA; size: NA; J: TRBJ1-5; CDR3: CASSDKGDQPQHF; DNA: TGTGCCAGCAGTGATAAGGGCGATCAGCCCCAGCATTTT
V: TRBV3-1/TRBV3-2; D: TRBD1; size: NA; J: TRBJ2-3; CDR3: CASSRQGSGDTQYF; DNA: TGTGCCAGCAGCCGACAGGGCTCTGGAGATACGCAGTATTTT
V: TRBV20-1; D: NA; size: NA; J: TRBJ2-4; CDR3: CSASGRVKNIQYF; DNA: TGCAGTGCTAGTGGCAGGGTTAAAAACATTCAGTACTTC
V: TRBV7-2; D: TRBD2; size: NA; J: TRBJ2-3; CDR3: CASSSWTSGTDTQYF; DNA: TGTGCCAGCAGCTCTTGGACTAGCGGCACAGATACGCAGTATTTT
V: TRBV5-6; D: NA; size: NA; J: TRBJ1-6; CDR3: CASSLRNSPLHF; DNA: TGTGCCAGCAGCTTGCGTAATTCACCCCTCCACTTT
V: TRBV30; D: NA; size: NA; J: TRBJ1-2; CDR3: CAWIEGNYGYTF; DNA: TGTGCCTGGATCGAGGGTAACTATGGCTACACCTTC
V: TRBV6-6; D: NA; size: once; J: TRBJ1-1; CDR3: CASSKGGQSGTEAFF; DNA: TGTGCCAGCAGTAAAGGGGGGCAATCGGGCACTGAAGCTTTCTTT
V: TRBV23-1; D: TRBD1; size: NA; J: TRBJ2-7; CDR3: CASSRDSLSYEQYF; DNA: TGCGCCAGCAGTCGGGACAGCCTGTCCTACGAGCAGTACTTC
V: TRBV28; D: NA; size: NA; J: TRBJ1-5; CDR3: CASSFKISNQPQHF; DNA: TGTGCCAGCAGTTTTAAGATTAGCAATCAGCCCCAGCATTTT
V: TRBV28; D: NA; size: NA; J: TRBJ1-1; CDR3: CASSLWPEAFF; DNA: TGTGCCAGCAGTTTATGGCCTGAAGCTTTCTTT